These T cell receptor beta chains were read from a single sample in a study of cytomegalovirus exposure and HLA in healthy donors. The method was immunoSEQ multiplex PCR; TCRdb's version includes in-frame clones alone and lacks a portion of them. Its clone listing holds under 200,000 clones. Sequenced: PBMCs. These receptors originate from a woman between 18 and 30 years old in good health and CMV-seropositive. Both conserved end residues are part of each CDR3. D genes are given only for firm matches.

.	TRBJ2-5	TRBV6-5	TGTGCCAGCAGCGAACTTGGGGGGAAGGAGACCCAGTACTTC	CASSELGGKETQYF
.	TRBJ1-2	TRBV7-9	TGTGCCAGCAGCCTCCGGGACCCCGGGGGTTGCTATGGCTACACCTTC	CASSLRDPGGCYGYTF
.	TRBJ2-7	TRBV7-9	TGTGCCAGCAGCTTAATCAGTTACGAGCAGTACTTC	CASSLISYEQYF
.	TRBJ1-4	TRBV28	TGTGCCAGCAGTTTCCAGGGGTATCGCGAAAAACTGTTTTTT	CASSFQGYREKLFF
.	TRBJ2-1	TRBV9	TGTGCCAGCAGCGAGAGAGGGTCAGCCAATGAGCAGTTCTTC	CASSERGSANEQFF
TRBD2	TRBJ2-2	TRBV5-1	TGCGCCAGCAGCTTGGAGCGGCGGGAGTTCGGGGAGCTGTTTTTT	CASSLERREFGELFF
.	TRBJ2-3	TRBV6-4	TGTGCCAGCAGTCTAGGGGGAACAGATACGCAGTATTTT	CASSLGGTDTQYF
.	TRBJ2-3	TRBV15	TGTGCCACCTCGAGCGATCGAGATACGCAGTATTTT	CATSSDRDTQYF
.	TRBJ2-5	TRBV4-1	TGCGCCAGCAGCCAAGGCCGGGACTCACAAGAGACCCAGTACTTC	CASSQGRDSQETQYF
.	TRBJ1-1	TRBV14	TGTGCCAGCTCACAGGGTAATTTAGGGACTGAAGCTTTCTTT	CASSQGNLGTEAFF
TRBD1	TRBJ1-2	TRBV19	TGTGCCAGTAGTATACTACTAGGACAGGACTATGGCTACACCTTC	CASSILLGQDYGYTF
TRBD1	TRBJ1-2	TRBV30	TGTGCCTGGAGTACCCACAGGGGTATAAGTGGCTACACCTTC	CAWSTHRGISGYTF
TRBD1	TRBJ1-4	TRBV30	TGTGCCTGGAGGGTGACAGGGGCCGGTGAAAAACTGTTTTTT	CAWRVTGAGEKLFF
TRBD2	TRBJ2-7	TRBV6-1	TGTGCCAGCAGTGAGGTTTCGACCGGACTAGCTGGTGGGTACGAGCAGTACTTC	CASSEVSTGLAGGYEQYF
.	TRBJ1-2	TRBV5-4	TGTGCCAGCAGCTCTTATACCGGGTCTTTCTATGGCTACACCTTC	CASSSYTGSFYGYTF
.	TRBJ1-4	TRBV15	TGTGCCACCAGCAGAGTTGGGCACAGTAATGAAAAACTGTTTTTT	CATSRVGHSNEKLFF
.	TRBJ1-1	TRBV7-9	TGTGCCAGCAGCTTAGCGGGGAGGAGGAACACTGAAGCTTTCTTT	CASSLAGRRNTEAFF
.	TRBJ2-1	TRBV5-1	TGCGCCAGCAGCTTGTCTTCAGGCTCCTACAATGAGCAGTTCTTC	CASSLSSGSYNEQFF
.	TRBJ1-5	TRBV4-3	TGCGCCAGCAGCCAAGATCACGGTTATAGCAATCAGCCCCAGCATTTT	CASSQDHGYSNQPQHF
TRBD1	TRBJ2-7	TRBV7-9	TGTGCCAGCAGCCGTACGGGACAGGGCTACGAGCAGTACTTC	CASSRTGQGYEQYF
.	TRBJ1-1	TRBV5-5	TGTGCCAGCAGCTTGAGTTCAGTCCCTGAAGCTTTCTTT	CASSLSSVPEAFF
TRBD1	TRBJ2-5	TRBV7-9	TGTGCCAGCAGCTTCACAGGGGATGGGTCCCAGTACTTC	CASSFTGDGSQYF
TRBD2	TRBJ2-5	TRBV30	TGTGCCTGGGGGTGGGGACTAGCGGAGGAGACCCAGTACTTC	CAWGWGLAEETQYF
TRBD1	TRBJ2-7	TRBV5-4	TGTGCCAGCAGCTCCCGGGACAGGGCCTCCTACGAGCAGTACTTC	CASSSRDRASYEQYF
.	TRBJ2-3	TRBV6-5	TGTGCCAGCAGTTACCAAAGACTAGTAGATACGCAGTATTTT	CASSYQRLVDTQYF
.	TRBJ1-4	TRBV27	TGTGCCAGCACCGAAATAAAGGAGTCAGATGAAAAACTGTTTTTT	CASTEIKESDEKLFF
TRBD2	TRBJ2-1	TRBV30	TGTGCCTGGGGAACGGGACTAGCGGGAGCGGGCGAGCAGTTCTTC	CAWGTGLAGAGEQFF
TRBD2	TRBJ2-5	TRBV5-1	TGCGCCAGCAGCTCCGGACTAGCGGGGGGTAGAGAGACCCAGTACTTC	CASSSGLAGGRETQYF
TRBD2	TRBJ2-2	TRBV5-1	TGCGCCAGCAGCCTCCGACTAGCTGGCGGGGAGCTGTTTTTT	CASSLRLAGGELFF
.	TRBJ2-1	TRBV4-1	TGCGCCAGCAGCCAAGATGACACCCTTGAGCAGTTCTTC	CASSQDDTLEQFF
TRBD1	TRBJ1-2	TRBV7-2	TGTGCCAGCAGCTCTAGGCCCGGGACAGCCCTAAATAACTATGGCTACACCTTC	CASSSRPGTALNNYGYTF
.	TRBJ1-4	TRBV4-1	TGCGCCAGCAGCCTCCGGGGGTTGAGTGAAAAACTGTTTTTT	CASSLRGLSEKLFF
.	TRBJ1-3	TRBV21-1	TGTGCCAGCAGCAAGGTCCCCGGGACAGGAGGAAACACCATATATTTT	CASSKVPGTGGNTIYF
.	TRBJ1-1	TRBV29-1	TGCAGCGTACCCAGGTACCAGAACACTGAAGCTTTCTTT	CSVPRYQNTEAFF
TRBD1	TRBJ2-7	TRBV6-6	TGTGCCAGCAGCCAACCTAGACAGGGCCTCTACGAGCAGTACTTC	CASSQPRQGLYEQYF
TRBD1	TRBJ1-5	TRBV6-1	TGTGCCAGCAGTGGGACAGGGGACAATCAGCCCCAGCATTTT	CASSGTGDNQPQHF
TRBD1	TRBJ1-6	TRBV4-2	TGTGCCAGCAGCCAAGAGGGACAGGGATACTCACCCCTCCACTTT	CASSQEGQGYSPLHF